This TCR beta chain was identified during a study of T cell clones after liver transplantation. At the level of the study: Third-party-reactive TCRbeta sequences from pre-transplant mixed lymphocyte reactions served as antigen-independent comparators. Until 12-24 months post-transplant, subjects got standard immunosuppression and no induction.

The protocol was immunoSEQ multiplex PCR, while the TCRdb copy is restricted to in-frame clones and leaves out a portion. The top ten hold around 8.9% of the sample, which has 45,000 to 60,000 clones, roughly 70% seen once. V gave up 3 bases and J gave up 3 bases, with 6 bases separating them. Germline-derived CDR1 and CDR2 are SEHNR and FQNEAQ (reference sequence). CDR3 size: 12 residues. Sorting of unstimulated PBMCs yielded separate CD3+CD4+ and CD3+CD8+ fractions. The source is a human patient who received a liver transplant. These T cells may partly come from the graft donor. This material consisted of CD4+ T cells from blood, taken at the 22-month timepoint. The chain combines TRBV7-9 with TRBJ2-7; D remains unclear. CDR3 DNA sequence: TGTGCCAGCAGCTTCAATTTCTACGAGCAGTACTTC. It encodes CASSFNFYEQYF.